These 9 T cell receptor beta chains share one sample of origin, sequenced in a study of neoadjuvant nivolumab and ipilimumab in lung cancer. The protocol was immunoSEQ multiplex PCR, while the TCRdb copy is restricted to in-frame clones and leaves out a portion. The table has roughly 8,700 clones, approximately 80% seen once. Sequenced material: tumor tissue, taken after neoadjuvant nivolumab, alone or with ipilimumab, at or shortly before surgery. The receptors were sampled from an adult with non-small cell lung cancer.

The chain is built from TRBV4-2 and TRBJ2-2, with D hard to call. Germline assignment: CDR1 LGHNA and CDR2 YNFKEQ. There are 16 residues in the CDR3. The V end lost 0 bases, the J end lost 2 bases, and 10 bases lay between the germline ends. CDR3 region: CASSQDHDDNTGELFF. For the CDR3, the DNA is TGTGCCAGCAGCCAAGATCATGACGATAACACCGGGGAGCTGTTTTTT.

The V call is TRBV28, the J call TRBJ1-5; D is uncertain. Per germline, CDR1 MDHEN and CDR2 SYDVKM. Trimming removed 6 bases from V and 3 bases from J, with 9 bases in between. The CDR3 runs to 13 residues. In DNA, the CDR3 is TGTGCCAGCAGGCCGGGGTCCAATCAGCCCCAGCATTTT. This translates into CASRPGSNQPQHF.

The genes are TRBV19 and TRBJ2-1; 8 bases match TRBD1. The CDR3 is 15 residues long. The V gene's germline CDR1 is LNHDA and CDR2 SQIVND (reference sequence). After removal of 4 bases from V and 8 bases from J, the junction contained 10 bases not matched to a gene. The CDR3 region is CASSTLPDRADEQFF. CDR3 nucleotides: TGTGCCAGTAGTACACTCCCGGACAGGGCCGATGAGCAGTTCTTC.

The chain uses TRBV5-1 and TRBJ2-2; D might be TRBD2 (5 bases). CDR1 and CDR2 from the germline V gene are SGHRS and YFSETQ. The CDR3 runs to 14 residues. Trimming took 1 base from V and 7 from J, leaving 11 bases between them. This chain's CDR3 is CASSLRTGYGELFF. CDR3 bases: TGCGCCAGCAGCTTGAGGACTGGGTACGGGGAGCTGTTTTTT.

This clone was seen a handful of times. The chain employs TRBV28 and TRBJ2-5; D unresolved. V was clipped by 2 bases and J by 7 bases, with 8 bases between them. The V gene's germline CDR1 is MDHEN and CDR2 SYDVKM. The CDR3 extends over 12 amino acids. CDR3 DNA sequence: TGTGCCAGCAGTTTACGGTGGGGGACCCAGTACTTC. Translated: CASSLRWGTQYF.

This chain links TRBV7-2 with TRBJ2-2; unclear D gene. The CDR3 has 14 amino acids. V lost 8 bases to trimming and J lost 2 bases, with 12 bases between them. CDR1 is SGHTA and CDR2 is FQGNSA in the germline V gene. The CDR3 region has the DNA TGTGCCAGCTGCGCTTATATTAACACCGGGGAGCTGTTTTTT. Translated: CASCAYINTGELFF. The whole variable domain, filled in from reference TRBV7-2 and TRBJ2-2, reads GAGVSQSPSNKVTEKGKDVELRCDPISGHTALYWYRQSLGQGLEFLIYFQGNSAPDKSGLPSDRFSAERTGGSVSTLTIQRTQQEDSAVYLCASCAYINTGELFFGEGSRLTVL.

The J gene is TRBJ1-2, the V gene TRBV6-6, with a possible D match to TRBD1 (6 bases). Trimming shortened V by 0 bases and J by 3 bases, and 11 bases separated the two germline ends. This CDR3 has 15 amino acids. Looked up from germline, CDR1 is MNHNY and CDR2 is SVGAGI (reference sequence). CDR3 sequence reads: CASSYSKGHYYGYTF. CDR3 nucleotide sequence: TGTGCCAGCAGTTACTCTAAGGGACACTACTATGGCTACACCTTC.

This clone was seen just once. The V gene is TRBV27, the J gene TRBJ2-7; D is uncertain. This CDR3 has 14 amino acids. V was clipped by 4 bases and J by 2 bases, with 12 bases between them. Germline lookup yields CDR1 MNHEY and CDR2 SMNVEV (reference sequence). The CDR3 DNA reads as TGTGCCAGCAGTTACAGCCGTGGGCCCTACGAGCAGTACTTC. It translates to CASSYSRGPYEQYF.

This clone occurred once. The chain has TRBV27 and TRBJ2-7, with 7 bases that match TRBD1. The CDR3 spans 14 residues. CDR1 and CDR2 from the germline V gene are MNHEY and SMNVEV (reference sequence). V gave up 8 bases and J gave up 2 bases; unmatched junction bases: 9. For the CDR3, the DNA is TGTGCCAGCCAGACGGACAGGTTAACCTACGAGCAGTACTTC. Its translation is CASQTDRLTYEQYF.